The sequence of this T cell receptor (beta chain) was determined in a study of Graves' ophthalmopathy and Graves' hyperthyroidism. Hyperthyroidism patients, aged 18 to 65, were newly diagnosed, under 2 months' duration. Other autoimmune diseases, uncontrolled infections, pregnancy or lactation led to the exclusion of patients. Clinical symptoms and serum thyroxine were used for diagnosis; TRAb, thyroid ultrasound and orbital computed tomography were also relied on. Overall study results and limits: Also, most clonotypes expanded in the thyroid above 0.001 frequency appeared in blood.

The TCR beta CDR3 regions underwent amplification from RNA transcripts. Second-round multiplex PCR came after first-round RT-PCR with HTBI primers. Each CDR3 protein is one row after TCRdb ran MiXCR on the multiplex PCR reads. The sample lists approximately 1.2 million distinct CDR3 sequences, approximately 35% seen once, with approximately 10% in the top ten. Germline CDR1 DFQATT, CDR2 SNEGSKA (reference sequence). The CDR3 extends over 13 amino acids. To note about this clonotype: What it binds is not known. A junction boundary mismatches the germline segment, possibly from a read error.

The source of this sequence is an adult man with Graves' hyperthyroidism. The sequenced sample was peripheral blood or thyroid tissue (not recorded which). The chain uses TRBV20-1 and TRBJ2-7; a possible D gene is TRBD2 (6 bases). The CDR3 region is CSARDGSSYEQCF. As DNA, the CDR3 is TGCAGTGCTAGGGACGGGAGCTCCTACGAGCAGTGCTTC.